This record covers a single T cell receptor beta chain. Antigen unknown. The sample belongs to a study of cytomegalovirus exposure and HLA in healthy donors. Study context: From HLA-typed donors, an early data release held about 92 million unique TCRs.

Regarding the study as a whole: In a later analysis, specific HLA alleles were associated with under 20,000 TCR beta sequences at a 0.05 false discovery rate. A later analysis revealed that TCR association rates differed between HLA loci, peaking at DRB1 and bottoming out at HLA-C.

In the PCR, 60 Vbeta and 13 Jbeta primers were used. Libraries were prepared by immunoSEQ multiplex PCR; TCRdb keeps only in-frame clonotypes and omits some of them. The repertoire has some 130,000 clones, 82% of them found once; the top ten carry approximately 10%. The CDR3 has 11 residues. Germline CDR1 reads MDHEN; CDR2 reads SYDVKM. V was shortened by 5 bases and J by 6 bases, with 6 bases between the two germline ends. The origin of this receptor is a male donor in good health and CMV-seropositive. The rearrangement uses TRBV28 and TRBJ2-3; D gene uncertain. The sequenced sample was PBMCs. CDR3 sequence (DNA): TGTGCCAGCAGTCTACCCGATACGCAGTATTTT. Translating it yields CASSLPDTQYF. The full variable domain, with the rest looked up from reference TRBV28 and TRBJ2-3, is DVKVTQSSRYLVKRTGEKVFLECVQDMDHENMFWYRQDPGLGLRLIYFSYDVKMKEKGDIPEGYSVSREKKERFSLILESASTNQTSMYLCASSLPDTQYFGPGTRLTVL.